The clone carrying this T cell receptor beta chain was counted many times. The antigen is unknown. V lost 6 bases to trimming and J lost 4 bases; unmatched junction nucleotides: 6. The germline V gene has CDR1 MNHEY and CDR2 SVGEGT. This CDR3 is 15 amino acids long. The record originates from a study of neurological immune-mediated disorders. General study results and limits: The greatest TCR clonal expansion occurred in HTLV-1-associated myelopathy and the least in multiple sclerosis, which fell below healthy controls. A possible signature appeared as one related-CDR3 cluster, in which phylogenetic grouping placed the repertoires of 18 of 34 multiple sclerosis patients. None of the CDR3 amino acid sequences in expanded clones turned up in more than one subject, which points to private repertoires in all groups.

TCRdb used MiXCR to reprocess the 5' RACE reads, holding one entry per CDR3 protein. Of some 57,000 distinct CDR3 sequences listed, less than 4% were seen once; the top ten hold 6.5% to 8%. The source is a man aged 55-75 years with multiple sclerosis. Sequencing was performed on PBMCs. The chain combines TRBV6-2 or TRBV6-3 with TRBJ2-5; TRBD2 aligns across 12 bases. CDR3 residues: CASRTLAGGRETQYF. The CDR3 DNA reads TGTGCCAGCAGGACACTAGCGGGAGGAAGAGAGACCCAGTACTTC.